One and the same sample provided the 5 T cell receptor beta chains below, sequenced in a study of T-cell reconstitution after alpha-beta-depleted transplantation in children. Unique molecular identifiers were used to barcode this TCRbeta library. One entry per CDR3 protein results from TCRdb running MiXCR on the PCR reads. The sample has about 980,000 distinct CDR3 sequences; about 30% are singletons. The starting material was PBMCs, mostly from graft donor cells, obtained 360 days after TCRalphabeta/CD19-depleted stem cell transplant. The receptors derive from a boy younger than two who had a stem cell transplant for SCID, so the T cells may come from the graft donor.

The chain is built from TRBV2 and TRBJ2-7; TRBD1 aligns across 12 bases. The V segment lost 3 bases and the J segment 9 bases; nucleotides outside the gene matches: 6. The CDR3 runs to 14 residues. The V gene's germline CDR1 is SNHLY and CDR2 FYNNEI. CDR3 in DNA: TGTGCCAGCAGTGACCGGGACAGGGGGCGGCGGCAGTACTTC. Its translation is CASSDRDRGRRQYF.

This clonotype has just a few counts. The rearrangement joins TRBV2 to TRBJ2-7; the D is unclear. The CDR3 has 11 amino acids. From germline, CDR1 is SNHLY and CDR2 FYNNEI. The germline V and J ends were trimmed by 8 bases and 9 bases, with 14 bases remaining between them. The CDR3 spells CASGSTTWQYF. The CDR3 region has the DNA TGTGCCAGCGGCTCGACGACGTGGCAGTACTTC.

This clonotype was counted only a few times. The CDR3, as DNA: TGTGCCACCAGCAGAGTAACAGGGTCCGCCGGGGAGCTGTTTTTT. It yields the protein CATSRVTGSAGELFF. The J gene is TRBJ2-2, the V gene TRBV15; possibly TRBD1 for D (6 bases). V lost 1 base and J lost 6, with 12 bases in between. From germline, CDR1 is LNHNV and CDR2 YYDKDF (reference sequence). The CDR3 extends over 15 amino acids.

The chain carries TRBV5-5 and TRBJ1-5; TRBD1 matches at 7 bases. The CDR3 is made up of 15 amino acids. The V gene's germline CDR1 is SGHKS and CDR2 YYEKEE (reference sequence). V lost 1 base to trimming and J lost 4 bases; unmatched junction nucleotides: 5. CDR3 sequence (DNA): TGTGCCAGCAGCTTGAGGGGACAGACGAATCAGCCCCAGCATTTT. Protein product: CASSLRGQTNQPQHF.

This clonotype was seen only a few times. The chain carries TRBV7-2 and TRBJ1-4; 8 positions match TRBD1. Unmatched junction bases numbered 5, after V lost 3 bases and J lost 8 bases. The CDR3 contains 14 residues. Germline V gene data show CDR1 as SGHTA and CDR2 as FQGNSA. The CDR3: CASSFRGRVEKLFF. In DNA, the CDR3 is TGTGCCAGCAGCTTCAGGGGGCGGGTCGAAAAACTGTTTTTT.